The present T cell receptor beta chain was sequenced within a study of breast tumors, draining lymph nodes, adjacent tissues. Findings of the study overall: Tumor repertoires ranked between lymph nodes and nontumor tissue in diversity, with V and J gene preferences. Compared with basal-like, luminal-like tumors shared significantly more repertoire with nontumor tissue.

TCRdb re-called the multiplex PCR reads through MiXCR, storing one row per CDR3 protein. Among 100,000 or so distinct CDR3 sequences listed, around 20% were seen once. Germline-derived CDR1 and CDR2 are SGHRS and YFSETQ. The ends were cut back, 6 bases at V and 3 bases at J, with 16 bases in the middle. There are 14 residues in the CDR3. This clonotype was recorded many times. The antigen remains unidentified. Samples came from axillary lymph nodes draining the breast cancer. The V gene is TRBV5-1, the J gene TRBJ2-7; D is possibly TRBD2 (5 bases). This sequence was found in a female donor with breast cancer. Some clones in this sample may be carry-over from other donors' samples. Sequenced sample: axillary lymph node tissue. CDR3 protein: CASTKGQSGYEQYF. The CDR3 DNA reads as TGCGCCAGCACAAAGGGTCAGAGCGGCTACGAGCAGTACTTC.